A single sample is the source of the 26 T cell receptor beta chains below, sequenced in a study of a mutant IDH1 vaccine in newly diagnosed glioma. The antigens of these receptors remain unknown. Some clones are missing from TCRdb's copy, which holds only in-frame ones; the method was immunoSEQ multiplex PCR. The sample yields about 54,000 clones, about four fifths seen once. As to time point: week 47, end of study. Doses of 300 ug of mutant IDH1 20-mer peptide were given with topical imiquimod. Material: PBMCs, obtained from a glioma patient whose treatment included an IDH1 peptide vaccine. The origin of the receptors is a woman aged 45-65 years with glioma.

This rearrangement joins TRBV7-2 to TRBJ2-1, with D possibly matching TRBD2 (5 bases). This CDR3 spans 16 amino acids. Germline V gives CDR1 SGHTA, CDR2 FQGNSA. V lost 3 bases and J lost 0, with 12 bases in between. DNA of the CDR3: TGTGCCAGCAGCTTGGTCGGGGTTTACTCCTACAATGAGCAGTTCTTC. Translation gives CASSLVGVYSYNEQFF.

This chain links TRBV5-1 with TRBJ1-3; no clear D gene. Trimming pared 0 bases from V and 0 bases from J, leaving 13 bases between. This CDR3 is 17 amino acids long. Germline CDR1 is SGHRS and CDR2 is YFSETQ. The CDR3 loop is CASSLDGQLSSGNTIYF. The DNA of the CDR3 is TGCGCCAGCAGCTTGGATGGGCAGTTGAGCTCTGGAAACACCATATATTTT.

The gene calls are TRBV2 and TRBJ1-1; 10 bases are shared with TRBD1. The CDR3 runs to 15 residues. Germline V gene data show CDR1 as SNHLY and CDR2 as FYNNEI. The junction had 4 bases not matched to a gene; V was cut back by 6 bases and J by 0 bases. For the CDR3, the DNA is TGTGCCAGCAGCCGACAGGGGGCAATGAACACTGAAGCTTTCTTT. As protein: CASSRQGAMNTEAFF.

The genes are TRBV20-1 and TRBJ1-1; unclear D gene. The V gene lost 4 bases and the J gene lost 1 base, with 4 bases spanning the gap. The CDR3 sequence is 11 residues long. Per germline, CDR1 DFQATT and CDR2 SNEGSKA (reference sequence). The CDR3 loop is CSATQNTEAFF. Written as DNA, the CDR3 is TGCAGTGCTACACAGAACACTGAAGCTTTCTTT.

This clone is large by share. J is TRBJ2-3 and V is TRBV19; 9 bases agree with TRBD1. The trim removed 5 bases at V and 3 bases at J, leaving 9 bases unmatched. This CDR3 spans 16 amino acids. From germline, CDR1 is LNHDA and CDR2 SQIVND (reference sequence). CDR3 DNA: TGTGCCAGTAGTGCCCCGCCGGGGACAGGGACAGATACGCAGTATTTT. Protein: CASSAPPGTGTDTQYF.

This clone rates as medium-sized. This chain links TRBV18 with TRBJ2-2; D gene unclear. Germline CDR1 is KGHSH and CDR2 is LQKENI. Trimming took off 0 bases at V and 6 bases at J, with 5 bases between the two ends. The CDR3 has 13 amino acids. CDR3 sequence reads: CASSPPVAGELFF. Written as DNA, the CDR3 is TGTGCCAGCTCACCACCAGTGGCCGGGGAGCTGTTTTTT.

The rearrangement joins TRBV19 to TRBJ1-6; 7 bases are a match to TRBD1. The V gene's germline CDR1 is LNHDA and CDR2 SQIVND (reference sequence). V lost 10 bases and J lost 7; bases outside the gene matches: 10. This CDR3 has 14 residues. CDR3 coding DNA: TGTGCCACCAGAGGAAACAGGGGCAATTCACCCCTCCACTTT. Its translation is CATRGNRGNSPLHF.

This clone is judged medium-sized. Other nucleotide sequences in the sample specify the same CDR3. This rearrangement joins TRBV6-4 to TRBJ2-3; TRBD1 matches 8 bases. The CDR3 totals 14 residues. V lost 0 bases to trimming and J lost 4 bases; unmatched junction nucleotides: 0. The germline V gene has CDR1 MRHNA and CDR2 SNTAGT. In DNA, the CDR3 is TGTGCCAGCAGTGACTCACAGGGGGCAGATACGCAGTATTTT. Translation: CASSDSQGADTQYF.

The gene calls are TRBV5-1 and TRBJ1-5, with D maybe TRBD1 (5 bases). Germline-derived CDR1 and CDR2 are SGHRS and YFSETQ. The CDR3 sequence is 15 residues long. V was pared by 2 bases and J by 0 bases, with 9 bases between. CDR3: CASSFGDVSNQPQHF. The CDR3 bases are TGCGCCAGCAGCTTTGGGGACGTTAGCAATCAGCCCCAGCATTTT. The entire variable domain, with the rest obtained from reference TRBV5-1 and TRBJ1-5, is as follows: KAGVTQTPRYLIKTRGQQVTLSCSPISGHRSVSWYQQTPGQGLQFLFEYFSETQRNKGNFPGRFSGRQFSNSRSEMNVSTLELGDSALYLCASSFGDVSNQPQHFGDGTRLSIL.

This chain connects TRBV5-3 to TRBJ2-1, with no clear D. TRBV5-3 is labeled an ORF, and its function is uncertain. Trimming removed 4 bases at V and 6 bases at J, with 14 bases between. The CDR3 is made up of 14 amino acids. In DNA, the CDR3 is TGTGCCAGAAGCCCGCTGGCCGGCTCCAATGAGCAGTTCTTC. Translated: CARSPLAGSNEQFF.

Only one count was recorded for this clone. This chain links TRBV27 with TRBJ1-2; 7 bases align to TRBD1. Germline-derived CDR1 and CDR2 are MNHEY and SMNVEV (reference sequence). V trimming: 3 bases; J trimming: 8 bases; junction bases outside the gene matches: 15. The length of the CDR3 is 16 residues. The DNA of the CDR3 is TGTGCCAGCAGTTTCTGGCCAGGGGGTCCCGGCCTGGGCTACACCTTC. Residues: CASSFWPGGPGLGYTF.

This clone was seen only once. J is TRBJ2-5 and V is TRBV7-9, with D possibly TRBD1 on 6 matching bases. V was cut by 5 bases and J by 2 bases, with 15 bases left in between. Germline CDR1 and CDR2: SEHNR and FQNEAQ (reference sequence). The CDR3 is made up of 15 amino acids. The DNA for the CDR3 is TGTGCCAGCAGCGCCCAGGACAGTAGTCAAGAGACCCAGTACTTC. Translation: CASSAQDSSQETQYF.

The chain has TRBV19 and TRBJ1-2; no clear D gene. Germline loops: CDR1 LNHDA, CDR2 SQIVND (reference sequence). This CDR3 has 13 residues. With 7 bases removed from V and 1 base from J, the gap between germline ends came to 10 bases. CDR3 coding DNA: TGTGCCAGTACGAACTCGGGTAACTATGGCTACACCTTC. This codes for CASTNSGNYGYTF.

The chain carries TRBV6-5 and TRBJ1-3; no reliable D call. Trimming cost V 0 bases and J 4 bases, with 7 bases left between them. Germline CDR1 and CDR2: MNHEY and SVGAGI. The CDR3 is 14 residues long. CDR3 amino acids: CASSYSWNGNTIYF. The DNA of the CDR3 is TGTGCCAGCAGTTACTCCTGGAACGGAAACACCATATATTTT.

The chain is built from TRBV5-6 and TRBJ2-2; TRBD1 matches 8 bases. This CDR3 has 15 amino acids. The junction had 2 bases not matched to a gene; V was cut back by 2 bases and J by 2 bases. CDR1 SGHDT and CDR2 YYEEEE come from the germline V gene. CDR3: CASSFGTGNTGELFF. CDR3 sequence (DNA): TGTGCCAGCAGCTTCGGGACAGGCAACACCGGGGAGCTGTTTTTT.

This clone appeared once. The gene calls are TRBV4-1 and TRBJ1-1; no clear D. V lost 0 bases, J lost 0 bases, and 8 bases lay in between. The CDR3 has 15 amino acids. Germline lookup yields CDR1 MGHRA and CDR2 YSYEKL. The DNA for the CDR3 is TGCGCCAGCAGCCAAGAAGCCGCCCTGAACACTGAAGCTTTCTTT. It specifies CASSQEAALNTEAFF.

The gene calls are TRBV7-3 and TRBJ1-2; no firm D call. V lost 7 bases, J lost 8 bases, and 11 bases lay in between. This CDR3 comprises 11 residues. CDR1 and CDR2 (germline): SGHTA, FQGTGA. This CDR3 is CASTDGRGYTF. CDR3 nucleotides: TGTGCCAGCACCGACGGACGGGGCTACACCTTC.

CDR3 DNA sequence: TGCGCCAGCAGCTTGGGATCCTTAAAGGACGGTCAGCCCCAGCATTTT. Amino acids: CASSLGSLKDGQPQHF. The chain employs TRBV5-1 and TRBJ1-5, with no clear D. V was shortened by 0 bases and J by 6 bases, with 16 bases between the two germline ends. Germline V gene data show CDR1 as SGHRS and CDR2 as YFSETQ. The CDR3 is 16 residues long.

The V and J genes are TRBV9 and TRBJ1-2, with TRBD1 identical over 12 bases. This CDR3 has 15 residues. J lost 7 bases, V lost 2 bases, and 6 bases had no gene match. Germline values: CDR1 SGDLS, CDR2 YYNGEE. The CDR3 region is CASSVFGTGGRGYTF. CDR3 sequence (DNA): TGTGCCAGCAGCGTTTTTGGGACAGGGGGCCGTGGCTACACCTTC.

This chain links TRBV5-5 with TRBJ2-1, with 11 bases aligning to TRBD2. Germline V gives CDR1 SGHKS, CDR2 YYEKEE (reference sequence). The J segment lost 5 bases and the V segment lost 4 bases, leaving 2 bases of the junction unmatched. The CDR3 runs to 14 residues. The DNA for the CDR3 is TGTGCCAGCAGCATAGCGGGGGGGGACAATGAGCAGTTCTTC. Protein sequence: CASSIAGGDNEQFF. Supplemented by reference TRBV5-5 and TRBJ2-1, the full variable domain reads DAGVTQSPTHLIKTRGQQVTLRCSPISGHKSVSWYQQVLGQGPQFIFQYYEKEERGRGNFPDRFSARQFPNYSSELNVNALLLGDSALYLCASSIAGGDNEQFFGPGTRLTVL.

On this clone: The junction and the germline gene differ at one end; a read error may be behind it. In DNA, the CDR3 is TGTGCCAGCAGCCAGATGCGACAGGGGACATGGTGGAGCTTC. This translates into CASSQMRQGTWWSF. The V and J genes are TRBV7-2 and TRBJ1-2; 8 positions match TRBD1. This CDR3 has 14 residues. Germline lookup yields CDR1 SGHTA and CDR2 FQGNSA.

The chain employs TRBV2 and TRBJ2-2; D ambiguous. CDR1 and CDR2 (germline): SNHLY, FYNNEI. Trimming shortened V by 4 bases and J by 6 bases, and 6 bases separated the two germline ends. CDR3 length: 12 residues. The CDR3 spells CASSGAAGELFF. The CDR3 coding sequence is TGTGCCAGCAGTGGAGCAGCCGGGGAGCTGTTTTTT.

The chain links TRBV7-2 to TRBJ2-1; unclear D gene. This CDR3 spans 14 amino acids. Germline CDR1 is SGHTA and CDR2 is FQGNSA. The ends were cut back, 1 base at V and 4 bases at J, with 8 bases in the middle. Here the CDR3 reads CASSLEQHYNEQFF. The CDR3 DNA reads as TGTGCCAGCAGCTTAGAACAGCATTACAATGAGCAGTTCTTC.

The V gene is TRBV6-6, the J gene TRBJ1-2, with TRBD1 matching 12 bases. Germline V CDR1 and CDR2: MNHNY, SVGAGI (reference sequence). Trimming cost V 11 bases and J 6 bases; bases outside gene matches: 7. The CDR3 is made up of 13 amino acids. CDR3 region: CAVRDRGPDGYTF. In DNA form, the CDR3 reads TGTGCCGTAAGGGACAGGGGGCCGGATGGCTACACCTTC.

This chain connects TRBV13 to TRBJ2-7; D possibly corresponds to TRBD2 (6 bases). Germline V gene lookup returns CDR1 PRHDT and CDR2 FYEKMQ (reference sequence). The CDR3 runs 14 residues. The V end was cut by 4 bases, the J end by 3 bases, with 13 bases between. This CDR3 reads CASSSGTLGYEQYF. The CDR3, as DNA: TGTGCCAGCAGCTCCGGGACTCTCGGCTACGAGCAGTACTTC.

The chain carries TRBV7-7 and TRBJ1-6; TRBD1 might be the D (5 bases). The V gene lost 5 bases and the J gene lost 0 bases, with 20 bases spanning the gap. The CDR3 is 19 amino acids. Germline V CDR1 and CDR2: SSHAT, FNYEAQ (reference sequence). The CDR3 here is CASSPTVPILHSYNSPLHF. The CDR3 DNA is TGTGCCAGCAGCCCGACAGTGCCCATTCTCCACTCCTATAATTCACCCCTCCACTTT.